This section outlines one TCR beta chain sequence together with its context. The antigen remains unidentified. The data stem from a study of siplizumab effects on memory and regulatory T cells. CDR1 and CDR2 from the germline V gene are SGHVS and FQNEAQ. The CDR3 is 16 residues long. V lost 2 bases to trimming and J lost 2 bases, with 13 bases between them. Regarding the study as a whole: No assignable naive or memory phenotype existed for roughly 80-97% of proliferating CD4+ or CD8+ clones. The apparent diversity of naive T cells exceeded that of memory cells, and naive T cells seemed to make a major contribution to the alloresponse.

Assaying covered approximately 10^5 TCR templates per sample. Method: immunoSEQ multiplex PCR; TCRdb's copy keeps in-frame clones and lacks some. The sample shows some 100,000 clones, approximately 94% of them seen only once. Sequencing was carried out using CD8+ T cells sorted from blood. This sequence joins TRBV7-8 and TRBJ2-1; no definite D call. This clonotype was sampled from a human donor in good health. The DNA for the CDR3 is TGTGCCAGCAGCTTACCGGGTTCCGGTGCCTACAATGAGCAGTTCTTC. Residues: CASSLPGSGAYNEQFF.